The 21 T cell receptor beta chains listed next were all sequenced from one sample in a study of T cell responses to AZD1222 COVID-19 vaccine. This table comes from immunoSEQ multiplex PCR, and its TCRdb copy is limited to in-frame clones, with some not included. Among about 110,000 clones, about 85% were seen once, and the ten largest hold approximately 4.3%. The input for sequencing was peripheral blood, taken on day 0 of AZD1222 vaccination. Source of these receptors: an adult in good health.

This chain links TRBV7-9 with TRBJ2-4; no reliable D call. Germline assignment: CDR1 SEHNR and CDR2 FQNEAQ (reference sequence). CDR3 size: 12 residues. The germline V and J ends were trimmed by 4 bases and 9 bases, with 10 bases remaining between them. The CDR3 spells CASSSTDGIQYF. The CDR3 nucleotides read TGTGCCAGCAGCTCCACGGACGGCATTCAGTACTTC.

The chain links TRBV7-2 to TRBJ1-6, with D hard to call. The V end lost 1 base, the J end lost 4 bases, and 5 bases lay between the germline ends. Germline lookup yields CDR1 SGHTA and CDR2 FQGNSA. CDR3 length equals 14 residues. The CDR3 reads CASSLVPYNSPLHF. The DNA for the CDR3 is TGTGCCAGCAGCTTAGTTCCATATAATTCACCCCTCCACTTT.

The chain has TRBV5-6 and TRBJ2-1, with TRBD1 matching 7 bases. CDR1 and CDR2 from the germline V gene are SGHDT and YYEEEE. Trimming cost V 5 bases and J 0 bases; bases outside gene matches: 5. The CDR3 sequence is 15 residues long. The CDR3 spells CASSYRGFSYNEQFF. CDR3 DNA: TGTGCCAGCAGTTACAGGGGCTTCTCCTACAATGAGCAGTTCTTC.

A single count supports this clone. This chain connects TRBV5-1 to TRBJ1-2, with D possibly matching TRBD1 (6 bases). Trimming left V 3 bases short and J 7 bases short, with 19 bases between. From germline, CDR1 is SGHRS and CDR2 YFSETQ. The CDR3 consists of 15 residues. The CDR3 DNA is TGCGCCAGCAGCTCGCAGGGGCCTTCATGGAGTGGCTACACCTTC. Protein product: CASSSQGPSWSGYTF.

DNA for the CDR3: TGTGCCAGTAGTATAGGCGAATGGGAACTAGCCAAAAACATTCAGTACTTC. Its protein is CASSIGEWELAKNIQYF. The V gene is TRBV19, the J gene TRBJ2-4, with D unresolved. This CDR3 has 17 amino acids. V was cut by 1 base and J by 0 bases, with 13 bases left in between. Looked up from germline, CDR1 is LNHDA and CDR2 is SQIVND (reference sequence). Supplemented by reference TRBV19 and TRBJ2-4, the full variable domain reads DGGITQSPKYLFRKEGQNVTLSCEQNLNHDAMYWYRQDPGQGLRLIYYSQIVNDFQKGDIAEGYSVSREKKESFPLTVTSAQKNPTAFYLCASSIGEWELAKNIQYFGAGTRLSVL.

The genes are TRBV27 and TRBJ2-3; no reliable D call. V was trimmed by 7 bases and J by 4 bases, leaving 12 bases between them. Germline V gene sequence: CDR1 MNHEY, CDR2 SMNVEV (reference sequence). This CDR3 has 13 residues. This CDR3 reads CASTSGVADTQYF. DNA of the CDR3: TGTGCCAGCACCTCCGGAGTTGCAGATACGCAGTATTTT.

V gene TRBV27 combines with J gene TRBJ2-1; D gene uncertain. Deletions cut 3 bases from V and 5 bases from J, with 8 bases between. This CDR3 is 13 amino acids long. CDR1 is MNHEY, CDR2 SMNVEV, per germline (reference sequence). CDR3 loop: CASSFGVHNEQFF. The CDR3 DNA sequence: TGTGCCAGCAGTTTTGGGGTGCACAATGAGCAGTTCTTC.

This chain connects TRBV6-5 to TRBJ2-3; D is ambiguous. The V end was cut by 5 bases, the J end by 5 bases, with 8 bases between. The CDR3 runs to 12 residues. Germline CDR1 and CDR2: MNHEY and SVGAGI. As DNA, the CDR3 is TGTGCCAGCAGTAGACTGTTAGATACGCAGTATTTT. Translated: CASSRLLDTQYF.

The genes are TRBV7-9 and TRBJ1-1, with a possible D match to TRBD1 (5 bases). The V gene lost 2 bases and the J gene lost 3 bases, with 10 bases spanning the gap. From germline, CDR1 is SEHNR and CDR2 FQNEAQ (reference sequence). The CDR3 has 14 amino acids. This chain's CDR3 is CASSLRDGDTEAFF. CDR3 DNA sequence: TGTGCCAGCAGCTTAAGGGACGGAGACACTGAAGCTTTCTTT.

The chain joins TRBV7-3 to TRBJ2-5; 7 bases fit TRBD2. The germline V gene encodes CDR1 SGHTA and CDR2 FQGTGA. With V trimmed by 2 bases and J by 4 bases, 4 bases remained unmatched. This CDR3 has 14 residues. This chain's CDR3 is CASSLGTMGETQYF. The CDR3 DNA follows: TGTGCCAGCAGCTTAGGGACTATGGGAGAGACCCAGTACTTC.

V usage is TRBV30 and J usage is TRBJ1-5; D is possibly TRBD1 (6 bases). The CDR3 has 14 residues. CDR1 and CDR2 from the germline V gene are GTSNPN and SVGIG (reference sequence). The V gene lost 3 bases and the J gene lost 2 bases, with 11 bases spanning the gap. CDR3 protein: CAWRRRGGNQPQHF. CDR3 coding DNA: TGTGCCTGGAGAAGGAGGGGGGGCAATCAGCCCCAGCATTTT.

This chain uses TRBV28 with TRBJ1-2, with 7 bases fitting TRBD1. The CDR3 spans 16 residues. The V gene end was trimmed by 3 bases and the J gene end by 4 bases; junction bases not matched to a gene: 11. CDR1 and CDR2 from the germline V gene are MDHEN and SYDVKM. CDR3 residues: CASSFNSIGTVYGYTF. The CDR3 coding sequence is TGTGCCAGCAGTTTCAACTCAATCGGGACAGTCTATGGCTACACCTTC.

This chain joins TRBV2 and TRBJ2-7; 7 bases align to TRBD1. Germline assignment: CDR1 SNHLY and CDR2 FYNNEI. This CDR3 region has 13 residues. Trimming removed 2 bases from V and 3 bases from J; junction bases left unmatched: 1. CDR3 sequence: CASSERTGYEQYF. CDR3 sequence (DNA): TGTGCCAGCAGTGAAAGGACAGGCTACGAGCAGTACTTC. The full variable domain, completed using reference TRBV2 and TRBJ2-7, is EPEVTQTPSHQVTQMGQEVILRCVPISNHLYFYWYRQILGQKVEFLVSFYNNEISEKSEIFDDQFSVERPDGSNFTLKIRSTKLEDSAMYFCASSERTGYEQYFGPGTRLTVT.

The chain is built from TRBV3-1 (or the pseudogene TRBV3-2) and TRBJ2-3; possible D gene TRBD2, 5 bases. CDR1 is LGHDT, CDR2 YNNKEL, per germline (reference sequence). The CDR3 extends over 17 amino acids. The ends were cut back, 1 base at V and 6 bases at J, with 20 bases in the middle. The CDR3 region has the DNA TGTGCCAGCAGCCAAGGACGTCTAGCAGTGTTGAGGGATACGCAGTATTTT. Translated: CASSQGRLAVLRDTQYF.

Here the CDR3 DNA reads TGCGCCAGCAGCCCCGGACAGCCCCTAGCCAAAAACATTCAGTACTTC. It specifies CASSPGQPLAKNIQYF. The V and J genes are TRBV5-1 and TRBJ2-4; D might be TRBD1 (6 bases). V was clipped by 4 bases and J by 0 bases, with 14 bases between them. Germline assignment: CDR1 SGHRS and CDR2 YFSETQ. The CDR3 consists of 16 residues. The entire variable domain, with the rest obtained from reference TRBV5-1 and TRBJ2-4, is as follows: KAGVTQTPRYLIKTRGQQVTLSCSPISGHRSVSWYQQTPGQGLQFLFEYFSETQRNKGNFPGRFSGRQFSNSRSEMNVSTLELGDSALYLCASSPGQPLAKNIQYFGAGTRLSVL.

The CDR3 sequence is CASSQDRITGRTTEQFF. The CDR3 bases are TGCGCCAGCAGCCAAGATCGCATAACAGGGCGAACTACTGAGCAGTTCTTC. The chain carries TRBV4-1 and TRBJ2-1; D perhaps matches TRBD1 (6 bases). From germline, CDR1 is MGHRA and CDR2 YSYEKL. The V gene lost 0 bases and the J gene lost 9 bases, with 21 bases spanning the gap. This CDR3 is built from 17 residues.

The chain has TRBV9 and TRBJ2-2; the D gene is possibly TRBD2 (6 bases). This CDR3 is built from 16 residues. CDR1 SGDLS and CDR2 YYNGEE come from the germline V gene. With 3 bases removed from V and 5 bases from J, the gap between germline ends came to 17 bases. CDR3 DNA sequence: TGTGCCAGCAGCGCCCCCGGGACTGCGGGTACCGGGGAGCTGTTTTTT. Protein product: CASSAPGTAGTGELFF.

The V and J genes are TRBV5-1 and TRBJ2-1; either TRBD1 or TRBD2 may supply D (5 bases each). Germline V gives CDR1 SGHRS, CDR2 YFSETQ. The CDR3 runs to 15 residues. Trimming pared 0 bases from V and 0 bases from J, leaving 7 bases between. The CDR3 DNA follows: TGCGCCAGCAGCTTGGGGGGGTTCTCCTACAATGAGCAGTTCTTC. It specifies CASSLGGFSYNEQFF.

The chain couples TRBV6-5 to TRBJ1-4; 9 bases match TRBD1. V lost 2 bases, J lost 6 bases, and 4 bases stayed unmatched. Germline V gene sequence: CDR1 MNHEY, CDR2 SVGAGI. The CDR3 covers 15 residues. CDR3 DNA sequence: TGTGCCAGCAGTTACGTGGGGACAGGGTATGAAAAACTGTTTTTT. This encodes CASSYVGTGYEKLFF.

The chain is built from TRBV15 and TRBJ1-1, with 11 positions matching TRBD1. Germline CDR1 LNHNV, CDR2 YYDKDF (reference sequence). V shed 8 bases, J shed 5 bases, and the junction held 7 bases outside the gene matches. The CDR3 has 14 amino acids. Here the CDR3 reads CATGQGASRTEAFF. The CDR3 DNA sequence: TGTGCCACCGGACAGGGGGCGTCGAGAACTGAAGCTTTCTTT.

The count of this clone is one. The CDR3 sequence: CASGLERTNGEQFF. The DNA of the CDR3 is TGTGCCAGTGGACTAGAGCGCACCAATGGTGAGCAGTTCTTC. This chain connects TRBV19 to TRBJ2-1; 7 bases are a match to TRBD2. Germline trimming cut 8 bases from V and 9 bases from J; bases unmatched to any gene: 13. There are 14 residues in the CDR3. CDR1 and CDR2 (germline): LNHDA, SQIVND (reference sequence).